Sequencing of this T cell receptor beta chain was carried out in a study of monozygotic twins with inflammatory bowel disease. Study-wide results and limits: Support was absent for any single strong signal or clonotype linked to IBD.

In the case of this clonotype: Antigen unknown.

CDR3 length: 16 amino acids. Germline V lookup: CDR1 SGHRS, CDR2 YFSETQ. Template switching incorporated UMIs with a 6-nucleotide sample barcode. TCRdb re-called the 5' RACE reads and gives one entry per CDR3 protein, without DNA. The sample data list around 140,000 distinct CDR3 sequences. The chain recombines TRBV5-1 with TRBJ2-5; as DNA is missing, the TRBD1 call by TCRdb cannot be tested. The specimen was blood. The sequence was collected from a human donor with ulcerative colitis or Crohn's disease, or a healthy co-twin of an affected twin (not recorded which). Here the CDR3 reads CASSFGQGARQETQYF.